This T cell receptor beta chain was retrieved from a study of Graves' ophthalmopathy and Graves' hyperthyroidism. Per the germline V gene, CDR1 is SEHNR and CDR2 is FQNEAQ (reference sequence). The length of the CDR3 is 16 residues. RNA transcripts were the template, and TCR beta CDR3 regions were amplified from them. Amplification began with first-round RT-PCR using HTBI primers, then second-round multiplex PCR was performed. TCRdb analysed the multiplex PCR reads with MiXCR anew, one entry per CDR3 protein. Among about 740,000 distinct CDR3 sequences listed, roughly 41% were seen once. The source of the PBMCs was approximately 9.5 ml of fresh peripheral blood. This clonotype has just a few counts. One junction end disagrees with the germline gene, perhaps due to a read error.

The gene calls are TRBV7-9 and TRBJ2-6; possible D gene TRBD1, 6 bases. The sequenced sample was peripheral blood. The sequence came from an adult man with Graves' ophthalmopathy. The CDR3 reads CASSQGQGSGANVLTF. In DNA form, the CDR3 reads TGCGCCAGCAGCCAAGGTCAGGGGTCTGGGGCCAACGTCCTGACTTTC.